Listed below are T cell receptor beta chains from one sample, sequenced in a study of Ad26.COV2.S vaccination and SARS-CoV-2 variants. Method: immunoSEQ multiplex PCR; TCRdb's copy keeps in-frame clones and lacks some. The data hold under 600,000 clones, with roughly nine tenths observed a single time. The sequencing here drew on peripheral blood, taken in a trial of Ad26.COV2.S vaccine versus placebo. Every receptor here comes from a person aged 18-65 years who received the Ad26.COV2.S COVID-19 vaccine or a placebo. CDR3s include the opening cysteine and the closing phenylalanine or tryptophan. D genes are given only for firm matches. Rows may omit the clone size; those that give it use once, few, many or a size class.

D: TRBD2; J: TRBJ2-5; V: TRBV5-1; size: NA; CDR3: CASSSGGLAGGQETQYF; DNA: TGCGCCAGCAGCTCGGGTGGACTAGCGGGAGGGCAAGAGACCCAGTACTTC
D: NA; J: TRBJ1-1; V: TRBV19; size: NA; CDR3: CASSIGGSLNTEAFF; DNA: TGTGCCAGTAGTATAGGAGGCAGTCTGAACACTGAAGCTTTCTTT
D: NA; J: TRBJ1-2; V: TRBV11-2; size: NA; CDR3: CASSLDHEGDGYTF; DNA: TGTGCCAGCAGCTTAGACCACGAAGGTGATGGCTACACCTTC
D: NA; J: TRBJ1-6; V: TRBV18; size: NA; CDR3: CASSPLGVSNSPLHF; DNA: TGTGCCAGCTCACCACTCGGGGTATCCAATTCACCCCTCCACTTT
D: NA; J: TRBJ1-4; V: TRBV12-1; size: NA; CDR3: CASSSVRAQNEKLFF; DNA: TGTGCCAGCAGCTCCGTAAGGGCACAGAATGAAAAACTGTTTTTT
D: NA; J: TRBJ2-6; V: TRBV19; size: NA; CDR3: CASSIDRRVAGANVLTF; DNA: TGTGCCAGTAGTATAGATAGGAGGGTGGCTGGGGCCAACGTCCTGACTTTC
D: NA; J: TRBJ2-5; V: TRBV5-1; size: NA; CDR3: CASSLAGGETQYF; DNA: TGCGCCAGCAGCTTGGCTGGAGGAGAGACCCAGTACTTC
D: TRBD2; J: TRBJ2-5; V: TRBV4-1; size: once; CDR3: CASSPTGLAGGETQYF; DNA: TGCGCCAGCAGCCCTACGGGACTAGCGGGGGGAGAGACCCAGTACTTC
D: TRBD1; J: TRBJ1-1; V: TRBV28; size: NA; CDR3: CASSSGQGTTEAFF; DNA: TGTGCCAGCAGTTCCGGACAGGGAACCACTGAAGCTTTCTTT
D: TRBD2; J: TRBJ2-4; V: TRBV28; size: NA; CDR3: CASHGTGGPKNIQYF; DNA: TGTGCCAGCCACGGTACGGGAGGGCCCAAAAACATTCAGTACTTC
D: NA; J: TRBJ1-5; V: TRBV3-1/TRBV3-2; size: once; CDR3: CASSQDSNQPQHF; DNA: TGTGCCAGCAGCCAAGATTCGAATCAGCCCCAGCATTTT
D: TRBD2; J: TRBJ2-7; V: TRBV20-1; size: NA; CDR3: CSASPILAGSSYEQYF; DNA: TGCAGTGCTAGTCCAATTCTAGCGGGAAGTAGCTACGAGCAGTACTTC
D: TRBD1; J: TRBJ2-7; V: TRBV12-3/TRBV12-4; size: NA; CDR3: CASSPGQNYEQYF; DNA: TGTGCCAGCAGCCCGGGACAGAATTACGAGCAGTACTTC
D: TRBD2; J: TRBJ2-3; V: TRBV6-5; size: NA; CDR3: CASSYSASGRLDTQYF; DNA: TGTGCCAGCAGTTACTCCGCTAGCGGACGCCTAGATACGCAGTATTTT
D: NA; J: TRBJ2-5; V: TRBV25-1; size: NA; CDR3: CASRPDRETQYF; DNA: TGTGCCAGCAGACCTGACAGAGAGACCCAGTACTTC